This paragraph covers one TCR beta chain sequence. The second PCR ran roughly 7 to 11 cycles with a sample-barcoded 5' primer and J-beta primers. Sequencing of every sample gave 3 million or more CDR3-containing paired-end reads. TCRdb fed the 5' RACE reads into MiXCR, producing one record per CDR3 protein. The sample carries 900,000 to 950,000 distinct CDR3 sequences, 25% to 35% recorded once. This sample was included in a study of blood T cells in healthy people across ages. Every donor provided 9.5 to 10 milliliters of peripheral blood. Between the trimmed V and J ends, which lost 1 base and 0 bases, there was a span of 8 bases. Germline V lookup: CDR1 SGHDT, CDR2 YYEEEE. The CDR3 sequence is 15 residues long. The same sample was also used in a study of T cells of mothers and their children. As reported in that work: For each mother, over 10 million TCR beta CDR3 reads were obtained, and for each child, a few million. Whether pairs are related or unrelated, thymic selection shapes their TCR recombination output in much the same way.

Sequencing was performed on blood. The chain combines TRBV5-6 with TRBJ1-5; D ambiguous. The receptor was derived from a woman in her thirties or forties in good health. The CDR3 nucleotides are TGTGCCAGCAGCTTGAGGCATACTAGCAATCAGCCCCAGCATTTT. This codes for CASSLRHTSNQPQHF.